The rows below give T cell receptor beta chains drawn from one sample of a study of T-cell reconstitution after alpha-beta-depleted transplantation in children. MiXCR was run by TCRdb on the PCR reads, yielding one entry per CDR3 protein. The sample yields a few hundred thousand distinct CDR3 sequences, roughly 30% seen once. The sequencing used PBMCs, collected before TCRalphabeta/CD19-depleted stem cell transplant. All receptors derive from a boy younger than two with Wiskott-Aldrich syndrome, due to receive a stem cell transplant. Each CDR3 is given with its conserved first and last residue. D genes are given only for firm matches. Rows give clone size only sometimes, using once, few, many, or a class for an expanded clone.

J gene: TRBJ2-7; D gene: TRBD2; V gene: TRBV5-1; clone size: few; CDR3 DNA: TGCGCCAGCAGCCCCCCCAGCGGGAGGTACACCTACGAGCAGTACTTC; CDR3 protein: CASSPPSGRYTYEQYF
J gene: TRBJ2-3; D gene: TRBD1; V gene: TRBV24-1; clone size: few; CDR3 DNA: TGTGCCACCAGTGAAAGGGACAGGGGGAATATAGCAGATACGCAGTATTTT; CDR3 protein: CATSERDRGNIADTQYF
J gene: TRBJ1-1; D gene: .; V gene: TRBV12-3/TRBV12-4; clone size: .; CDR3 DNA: TGTGCCAGCAGTTTGATGACTGAAGCTTTCTTT; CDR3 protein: CASSLMTEAFF
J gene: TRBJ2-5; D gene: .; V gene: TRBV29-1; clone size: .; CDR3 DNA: TGCAGCGTTGGGGGATGGGGGTCTCAAGAGACCCAGTACTTC; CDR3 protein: CSVGGWGSQETQYF
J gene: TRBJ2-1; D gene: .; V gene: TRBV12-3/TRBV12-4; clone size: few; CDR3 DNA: TGTGCCAGCAGCCCCCGGGATGAGCAGTTCTTC; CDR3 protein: CASSPRDEQFF
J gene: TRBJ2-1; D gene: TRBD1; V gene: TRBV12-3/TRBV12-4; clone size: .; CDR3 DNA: TGTGCCAGCACGCCAATCACAGGGGGCCTCGATCATGAGCAGTTCTTC; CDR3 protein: CASTPITGGLDHEQFF
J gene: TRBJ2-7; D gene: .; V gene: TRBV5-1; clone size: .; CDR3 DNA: TGCGCCAGCAGCTTGGCGGAGGCAGGTGGAAACGAGCAGTACTTC; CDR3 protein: CASSLAEAGGNEQYF
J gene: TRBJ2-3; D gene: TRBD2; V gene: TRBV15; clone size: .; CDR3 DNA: TGTGCCACCAGAGGAACTAGCGGCACAGATACGCAGTATTTT; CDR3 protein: CATRGTSGTDTQYF
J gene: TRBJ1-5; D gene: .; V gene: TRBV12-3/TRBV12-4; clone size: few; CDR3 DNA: TGTGCCAGCAGTTTGCGGGGCATCCAGCCCCAGCATTTT; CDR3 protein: CASSLRGIQPQHF
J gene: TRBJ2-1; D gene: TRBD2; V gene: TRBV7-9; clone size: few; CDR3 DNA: TGTGCCAGCAGCCCTAGCGGGAGGGCCTGGAATGAGCAGTTCTTC; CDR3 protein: CASSPSGRAWNEQFF
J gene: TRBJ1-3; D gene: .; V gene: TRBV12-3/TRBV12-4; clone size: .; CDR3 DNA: TGTGCCAGCAGTTTCCAGGACTCGGGAAACACCATATATTTT; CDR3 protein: CASSFQDSGNTIYF
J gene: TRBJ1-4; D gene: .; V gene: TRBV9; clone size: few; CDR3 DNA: TGTGCCAGCAGCGTAGGGATATCAACTAATGAAAAACTGTTTTTT; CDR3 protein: CASSVGISTNEKLFF
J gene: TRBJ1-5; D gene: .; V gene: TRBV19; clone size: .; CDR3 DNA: TGTGCCAGTATCCCAGACGGCAGGAAGAATCAGCCCCAGCATTTT; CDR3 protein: CASIPDGRKNQPQHF
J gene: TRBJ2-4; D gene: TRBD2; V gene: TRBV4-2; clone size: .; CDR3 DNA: TGTGCCAGCAGCCGGAGACTACCGGGACTAGCGGGAGTTTCTGACATTCAGTACTTC; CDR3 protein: CASSRRLPGLAGVSDIQYF
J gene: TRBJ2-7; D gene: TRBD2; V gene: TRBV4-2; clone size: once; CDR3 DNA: TGTGCCAGCAGCTTGGGACTAGCGGGAGCCTACAAGCAGTACTTC; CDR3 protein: CASSLGLAGAYKQYF
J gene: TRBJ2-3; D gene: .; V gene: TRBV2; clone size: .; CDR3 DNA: TGTGCCAGCAGGGGGCCGGATACGCAGTATTTT; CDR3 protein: CASRGPDTQYF
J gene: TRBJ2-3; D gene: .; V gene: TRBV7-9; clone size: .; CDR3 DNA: TGTGCCAGCAGCTTAAGACTAGATACGCAGTATTTT; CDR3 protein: CASSLRLDTQYF
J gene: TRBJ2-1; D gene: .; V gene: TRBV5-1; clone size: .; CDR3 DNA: TGCGCCAGCGTCCGAGACTTAAGTTACAATGAGCAGTTCTTC; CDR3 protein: CASVRDLSYNEQFF
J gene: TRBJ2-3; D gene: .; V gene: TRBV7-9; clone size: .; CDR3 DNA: TGTGCCAGCAGCCTGCAAGCCGGGACGCTGGGTCTAGATACGCAGTATTTT; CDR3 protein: CASSLQAGTLGLDTQYF
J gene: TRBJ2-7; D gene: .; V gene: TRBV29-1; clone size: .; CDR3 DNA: TGCAGCGCCACAGGGTATTATTTCTACGAGCAGTACTTC; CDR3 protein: CSATGYYFYEQYF
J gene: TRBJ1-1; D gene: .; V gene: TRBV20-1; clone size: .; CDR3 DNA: TGCAGTGCTAGAGTGGGAATGAACACTGAAGCTTTCTTT; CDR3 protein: CSARVGMNTEAFF
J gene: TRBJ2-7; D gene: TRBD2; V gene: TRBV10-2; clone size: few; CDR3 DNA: TGCGCCAGCAGTGAAACTAGCGGGGGCTACGAGCAGTACTTC; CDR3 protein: CASSETSGGYEQYF
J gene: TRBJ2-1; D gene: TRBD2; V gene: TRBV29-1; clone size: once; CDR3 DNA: TGCAGCGTTGAAGTCGGCGGGAGGACGAATGAGCAGTTCTTC; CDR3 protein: CSVEVGGRTNEQFF
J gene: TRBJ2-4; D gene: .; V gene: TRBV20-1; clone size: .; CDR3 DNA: TGCAGTGCTCAACTTAACAGTCAGTACTTC; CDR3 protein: CSAQLNSQYF
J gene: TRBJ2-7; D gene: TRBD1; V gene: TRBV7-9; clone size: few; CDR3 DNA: TGTGCCAGCAGTTCGAGGGGACAGGGGGCTACGAAGCAGTACTTC; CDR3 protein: CASSSRGQGATKQYF
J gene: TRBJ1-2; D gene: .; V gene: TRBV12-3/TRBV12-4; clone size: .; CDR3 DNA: TGTGCCAGCAGCCGCCAGGGGCTGCCAAACTATGGCTACACCTTC; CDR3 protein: CASSRQGLPNYGYTF
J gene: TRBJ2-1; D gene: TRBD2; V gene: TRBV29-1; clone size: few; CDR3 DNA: TGCAGCGGGTCCAGCGGGACGTACAATGAGCAGTTCTTC; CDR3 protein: CSGSSGTYNEQFF
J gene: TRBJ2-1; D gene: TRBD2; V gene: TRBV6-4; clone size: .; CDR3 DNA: TGTGCCAGCAGCCCAGCGGGAGGGCCGAACAATGAGCAGTTCTTC; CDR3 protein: CASSPAGGPNNEQFF
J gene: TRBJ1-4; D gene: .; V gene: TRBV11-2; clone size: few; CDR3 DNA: TGTGCCAGCAGCTTAATCCAGGCTACGAATGAAAAACTGTTTTTT; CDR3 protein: CASSLIQATNEKLFF
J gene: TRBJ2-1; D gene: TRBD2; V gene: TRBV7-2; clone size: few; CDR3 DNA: TGTGCCAGCAGCCGAAGAAGCGGGAGGGCATTCTACAATGAGCAGTTCTTC; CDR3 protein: CASSRRSGRAFYNEQFF
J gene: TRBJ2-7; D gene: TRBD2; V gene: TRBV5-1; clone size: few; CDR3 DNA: TGCGCCAGCTCGATGGGACTAGAGTTTGGCGAGCAGTACTTC; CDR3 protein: CASSMGLEFGEQYF
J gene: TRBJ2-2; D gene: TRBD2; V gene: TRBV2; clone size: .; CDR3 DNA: TGTGCCACGGGACTAGCGTCAGCTGGGGAGCTGTTTTTT; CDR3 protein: CATGLASAGELFF
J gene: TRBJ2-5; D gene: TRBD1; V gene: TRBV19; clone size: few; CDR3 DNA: TGTGCCAGTAGGGACAGGCCGTACCAAGAGACCCAGTACTTC; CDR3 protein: CASRDRPYQETQYF
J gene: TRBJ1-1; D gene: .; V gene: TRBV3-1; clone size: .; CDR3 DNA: TGTGCCAGCAGCCAAGATATCGGGGCCCGGACGAACACTGAAGCTTTCTTT; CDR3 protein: CASSQDIGARTNTEAFF
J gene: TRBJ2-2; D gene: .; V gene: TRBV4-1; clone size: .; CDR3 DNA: TGCGCCAGCAGCCAAGTAAGGGGGAGAACTTGGGAGCTGTTTTTT; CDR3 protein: CASSQVRGRTWELFF
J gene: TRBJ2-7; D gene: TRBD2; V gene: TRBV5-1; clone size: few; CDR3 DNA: TGCGCCAGCAGCAACGGCGGGAGTAACGAGCAGTACTTC; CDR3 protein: CASSNGGSNEQYF
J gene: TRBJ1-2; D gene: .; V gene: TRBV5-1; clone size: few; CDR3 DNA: TGCGCCAGCAGCGAGGACGGAGTACACTATGGCTACACCTTC; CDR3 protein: CASSEDGVHYGYTF
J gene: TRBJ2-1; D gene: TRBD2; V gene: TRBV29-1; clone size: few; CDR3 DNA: TGCAGCGTTTCGGCTAGCGGGATCAATGAGCAGTTCTTC; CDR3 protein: CSVSASGINEQFF